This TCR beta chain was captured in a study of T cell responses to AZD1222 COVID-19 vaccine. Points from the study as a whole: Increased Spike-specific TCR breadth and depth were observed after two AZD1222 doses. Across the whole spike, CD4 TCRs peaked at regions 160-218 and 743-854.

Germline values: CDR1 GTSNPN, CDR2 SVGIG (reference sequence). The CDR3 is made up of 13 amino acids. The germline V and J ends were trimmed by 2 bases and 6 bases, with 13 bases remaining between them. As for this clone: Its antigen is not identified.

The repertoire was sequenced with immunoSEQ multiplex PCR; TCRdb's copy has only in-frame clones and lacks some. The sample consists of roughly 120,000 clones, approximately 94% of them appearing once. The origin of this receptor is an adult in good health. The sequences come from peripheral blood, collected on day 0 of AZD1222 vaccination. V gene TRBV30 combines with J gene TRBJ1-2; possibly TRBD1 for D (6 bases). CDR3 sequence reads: CAWSSSGANGYTF. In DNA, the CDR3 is TGTGCCTGGAGTTCTTCAGGGGCTAATGGCTACACCTTC.